This passage covers 10 T cell receptor beta chains from one sample sequenced in a study of PD-1 blockade in classical Hodgkin lymphoma. Here immunoSEQ multiplex PCR was the method, and the copy in TCRdb shows in-frame clones only, minus some. The table lists some 21,000 clones, approximately 71% of them singletons. Relapses following autologous stem cell transplantation were seen in all patients, with brentuximab vedotin exposure varying. The sample consisted of peripheral blood mononuclear cells (PBMCs), taken at baseline. The receptors shown here come from a human donor with classical Hodgkin lymphoma.

The V and J genes are TRBV20-1 and TRBJ1-2; TRBD1 is a possible D gene (5 bases). V was cut by 6 bases and J by 5 bases, with 10 bases left in between. The CDR3 spans 11 residues. Germline V lookup: CDR1 DFQATT, CDR2 SNEGSKA (reference sequence). The CDR3: CSALGEYGYTF. The CDR3 coding sequence is TGCAGTGCCCTGGGGGAGTATGGCTACACCTTC.

V usage is TRBV10-2 and J usage is TRBJ2-7, with 7 positions matching TRBD1. The V segment lost 5 bases and the J segment 0 bases; nucleotides outside the gene matches: 1. Germline lookup yields CDR1 WSHSY and CDR2 SAAADI. The CDR3 spans 13 residues. CDR3 amino acids: CASSRQGSYEQYF. The CDR3 DNA reads TGCGCCAGCAGTAGACAGGGCTCCTACGAGCAGTACTTC.

This clone has a handful of counts. The chain links TRBV5-6 to TRBJ2-1, with 12 bases identical to TRBD1. This CDR3 has 16 residues. The trim removed 2 bases at V and 6 bases at J, leaving 6 bases unmatched. Germline CDR1 reads SGHDT; CDR2 reads YYEEEE. CDR3 coding DNA: TGTGCCAGCAGCTTAGGGACAGGGGGCGTAGGCAATGAGCAGTTCTTC. Its translation: CASSLGTGGVGNEQFF.

The rearrangement links TRBV5-6 to TRBJ2-5, with unresolved D. Germline CDR1 SGHDT, CDR2 YYEEEE. Trimming pared 1 base from V and 0 bases from J, leaving 1 base between. The CDR3 totals 12 residues. CDR3: CASSLNQETQYF. The DNA of the CDR3 is TGTGCCAGCAGCTTGAACCAAGAGACCCAGTACTTC.

For the CDR3, the DNA is TGTGCCAGTACCCGACTAGCGGGAGTGGTAGATACGCAGTATTTT. Translation: CASTRLAGVVDTQYF. The chain is built from TRBV19 and TRBJ2-3, with TRBD2 identical over 12 bases. This CDR3 has 15 residues. V dropped 7 bases and J dropped 5; count of bases not matched to a gene: 7. CDR1 is LNHDA, CDR2 SQIVND, per germline (reference sequence).

This sequence joins TRBV6-5 and TRBJ2-3; no definite D call. Germline V gives CDR1 MNHEY, CDR2 SVGAGI. V gave up 2 bases and J gave up 3 bases, with 12 bases separating them. The CDR3 is 15 residues long. The CDR3 bases are TGTGCCAGCAGTTACCTGGGTGTGGGGACAGATACGCAGTATTTT. It is translated as CASSYLGVGTDTQYF.

This clone was observed a few times. The chain has TRBV28 and TRBJ1-4; D remains unclear. Trimming took off 5 bases at V and 4 bases at J, with 11 bases between the two ends. The CDR3 is made up of 14 amino acids. CDR1 MDHEN and CDR2 SYDVKM come from the germline V gene. CDR3 DNA sequence: TGTGCCAGCAGTCTACCTTGGGGTAATGAAAAACTGTTTTTT. The encoded protein is CASSLPWGNEKLFF.

The chain combines TRBV5-1 with TRBJ2-1; 7 nucleotides agree with TRBD2. The germline V gene encodes CDR1 SGHRS and CDR2 YFSETQ. The CDR3 length is 15 residues. J gave up 8 bases and V 5 bases, and 13 bases lay outside the gene matches. The CDR3 reads CASSPTGGPFDEQFF. Here the CDR3 DNA reads TGCGCCAGCAGTCCGACGGGAGGCCCGTTCGATGAGCAGTTCTTC.

CDR3 residues: CASRNLAGDSYEQYF. The CDR3 DNA sequence: TGTGCCAGTAGGAATCTAGCGGGAGATTCCTACGAGCAGTACTTC. The gene calls are TRBV19 and TRBJ2-7, with 10 bases aligning to TRBD2. This CDR3 region has 15 residues. The germline V gene encodes CDR1 LNHDA and CDR2 SQIVND (reference sequence). V trimming: 6 bases; J trimming: 1 base; junction bases outside the gene matches: 6.

This clone was recorded a few times. Other DNA sequences from this sample encode an identical CDR3 as well. The rearrangement links TRBV2 to TRBJ1-5; 11 nucleotides line up with TRBD1. The junction had 2 bases not matched to a gene; V was cut back by 5 bases and J by 5 bases. The CDR3 covers 14 residues. In germline, CDR1 is SNHLY, CDR2 FYNNEI. Here the CDR3 DNA reads TGTGCCAGCAGTTGGGACAGGGGGGATCAGCCCCAGCATTTT. This gives the protein CASSWDRGDQPQHF.